These 14 T cell receptor beta chains were all obtained from the same sample, sequenced in a study of beta chain features in type 1 diabetes. General study results and limits: In every one of the four CD4+ subsets, TCRB CDR3s were moderately but significantly shorter in Type 1 diabetes patients.

Reverse transcribing all isolated RNA meant expressed TCRB transcripts were sequenced. Repertoires were generated with immunoSEQ multiplex PCR, while TCRdb's copy carries only in-frame clones and drops some. The sample consists of roughly 700,000 clones, under 15% of them appearing once. Their cognate antigens are unknown. Sequencing used naive CD4+ T cells from blood. Source of these receptors: a man younger than 35 with type 1 diabetes.

This CDR3 reads CASSRDGDSGANVLTF. The CDR3 nucleotides are TGTGCCAGCAGTAGAGATGGGGACTCTGGGGCCAACGTCCTGACTTTC. The V and J genes are TRBV14 and TRBJ2-6; no definite D call. The CDR3 totals 16 residues. Between the trimmed V and J ends, which lost 6 bases and 0 bases, there was a span of 12 bases. Germline CDR1 reads SGHDN; CDR2 reads FVKESK.

This clone was picked up a small number of times. The chain couples TRBV6-5 to TRBJ2-5, with TRBD2 matching over 7 bases. The CDR3 spans 15 residues. Germline V lookup: CDR1 MNHEY, CDR2 SVGAGI. V trimming: 3 bases; J trimming: 5 bases; junction bases outside the gene matches: 9. CDR3 DNA: TGTGCCAGCAGTTATGGGACTAACCCGGGGGAGACCCAGTACTTC. As protein: CASSYGTNPGETQYF.

The CDR3 DNA is TGTGCCAGTAGTATGTCGCACCCTTTTAGGGCCCAGCATTTT. Translation: CASSMSHPFRAQHF. V gene TRBV19 combines with J gene TRBJ1-5; D uncertain. Trimming stripped 3 bases from V and 11 bases from J, with 17 bases between. The CDR3 sequence is 14 residues long. The V gene's germline CDR1 is LNHDA and CDR2 SQIVND (reference sequence).

This clone was counted between two and nine times. The chain carries TRBV2 and TRBJ2-5; TRBD1 matches at 9 bases. CDR3 length: 15 amino acids. Germline CDR1 and CDR2: SNHLY and FYNNEI. Unmatched junction bases numbered 7, after V lost 4 bases and J lost 4 bases. CDR3 in DNA: TGTGCCAGCAGTGTGGGGGGACAGGGTGGAGAGACCCAGTACTTC. Its protein is CASSVGGQGGETQYF.

This clone was counted between two and nine times. The chain is built from TRBV5-1 and TRBJ2-4; possible D gene TRBD1, 5 bases. V lost 4 bases, J lost 0 bases, and 14 bases lay in between. Per germline, CDR1 SGHRS and CDR2 YFSETQ. CDR3 length: 16 residues. CDR3 sequence reads: CASSPKQELAKNIQYF. CDR3 nucleotides: TGCGCCAGCAGCCCAAAACAGGAACTAGCCAAAAACATTCAGTACTTC.

This chain joins TRBV29-1 and TRBJ2-3, with 13 bases that match TRBD2. This CDR3 comprises 16 residues. Germline CDR1 SQVTM, CDR2 ANQGSEA. With 5 bases clipped from V and 5 bases from J, the junction kept 10 bases outside the gene matches. The CDR3 DNA sequence: TGCAGCGTTCCGGGACTAGCGGGGTTCTTGGGAGATACGCAGTATTTT. It specifies CSVPGLAGFLGDTQYF.

This clone was seen a handful of times. V is TRBV10-3 and J is TRBJ2-3, with D possibly matching TRBD2 (6 bases). From germline, CDR1 is ENHRY and CDR2 SYGVKD. The CDR3 extends over 15 amino acids. Trimming shortened V by 9 bases and J by 1 base, and 17 bases separated the two germline ends. The CDR3 spells CAINVMGGGTDTQYF. The CDR3, as DNA: TGTGCCATTAACGTCATGGGGGGTGGCACAGATACGCAGTATTTT.

This rearrangement joins TRBV19 to TRBJ2-7; D ambiguous. Germline loops: CDR1 LNHDA, CDR2 SQIVND (reference sequence). The CDR3 has 11 residues. Trimming pared 5 bases from V and 4 bases from J, leaving 6 bases between. The CDR3 coding sequence is TGTGCCAGTAGTGGAAAATACGAGCAGTACTTC. Protein: CASSGKYEQYF.

This clone occurred a few times. The CDR3 reads CATTGPDKEKLFF. CDR3 bases: TGTGCCACCACGGGCCCCGATAAAGAAAAACTGTTTTTT. V is TRBV19 and J is TRBJ1-4; D is unresolved. V lost 10 bases, J lost 8 bases, and 17 bases lay in between. Looked up from germline, CDR1 is LNHDA and CDR2 is SQIVND (reference sequence). CDR3 length equals 13 residues.

J is TRBJ2-5 and V is TRBV2; TRBD1 agrees at 9 bases. Looked up from germline, CDR1 is SNHLY and CDR2 is FYNNEI. J lost 6 bases, V lost 6 bases, and 8 bases had no gene match. The CDR3 loop spans 14 amino acids. CDR3 sequence reads: CASRGETGGQTQYF. CDR3 sequence (DNA): TGTGCCAGCAGGGGCGAGACAGGGGGACAGACCCAGTACTTC.

This clone was counted only a few times. The chain combines TRBV6-6 with TRBJ1-2, with unresolved D. With 2 bases removed from V and 8 bases from J, the gap between germline ends came to 15 bases. This CDR3 comprises 14 residues. Germline loops: CDR1 MNHNY, CDR2 SVGAGI (reference sequence). This CDR3 reads CASSYPDRGRGYTF. In DNA form, the CDR3 reads TGTGCCAGCAGTTACCCTGACCGGGGTCGAGGCTACACCTTC.

This clone has a handful of counts. The J gene is TRBJ2-5, the V gene TRBV11-1; D is ambiguous. CDR3 length: 16 amino acids. V gave up 2 bases and J gave up 3 bases, with 16 bases separating them. Germline assignment: CDR1 SGHAT and CDR2 FQDESV (reference sequence). The CDR3 spells CASSLLTGRAKETQYF. In DNA form, the CDR3 reads TGTGCCAGCAGCTTATTGACCGGCAGAGCAAAAGAGACCCAGTACTTC.

In regard to this clone: This sample also contains other DNA sequences that code for the same CDR3. The CDR3 loop is CATSREGTGYGYTF. The CDR3 nucleotides read TGTGCCACCAGCAGAGAGGGGACAGGGTACGGCTACACCTTC. The rearrangement links TRBV15 to TRBJ1-2; TRBD1 aligns across 9 bases. The germline gives CDR1 LNHNV, CDR2 YYDKDF (reference sequence). There are 14 residues in the CDR3. The J segment lost 8 bases and the V segment lost 0 bases, leaving 4 bases of the junction unmatched.

The sample holds a few counts of this clone. The chain is built from TRBV7-2 and TRBJ2-3, with D unclear. Looked up from germline, CDR1 is SGHTA and CDR2 is FQGNSA. The CDR3 contains 15 residues. V dropped 4 bases and J dropped 4 bases, with 15 bases sitting between them. As DNA, the CDR3 is TGTGCCAGCAGCTCCACCCCCGGGCCCTCAGATACGCAGTATTTT. Residues: CASSSTPGPSDTQYF.